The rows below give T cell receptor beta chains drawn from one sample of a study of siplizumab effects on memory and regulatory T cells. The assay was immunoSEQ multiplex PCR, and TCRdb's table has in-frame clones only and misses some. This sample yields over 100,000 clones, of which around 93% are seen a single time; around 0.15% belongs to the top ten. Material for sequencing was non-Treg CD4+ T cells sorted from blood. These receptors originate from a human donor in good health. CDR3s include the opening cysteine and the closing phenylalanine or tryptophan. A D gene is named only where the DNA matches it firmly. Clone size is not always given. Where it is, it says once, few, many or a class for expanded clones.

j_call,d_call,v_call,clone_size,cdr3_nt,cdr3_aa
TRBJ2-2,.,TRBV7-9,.,TGTGCCAGCAGCTCCGTATGGAGCTCCGCTCCGAACACCGGGGAGCTGTTTTTT,CASSSVWSSAPNTGELFF
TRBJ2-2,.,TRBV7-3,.,TGTGCCAGCAGCTTCCAAGGGCCCAACACCGGGGAGCTGTTTTTT,CASSFQGPNTGELFF
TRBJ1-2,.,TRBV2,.,TGTGCCAGTACGTGGGCTAGAGGCTACACCTTC,CASTWARGYTF
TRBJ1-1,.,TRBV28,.,TGTGCCAGCAGTTTCCCCCGGGAGAACACTGAAGCTTTCTTT,CASSFPRENTEAFF
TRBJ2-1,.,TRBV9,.,TGTGCCAGCAGCGTAGTGGGTTCGAATGAGCAGTTCTTC,CASSVVGSNEQFF
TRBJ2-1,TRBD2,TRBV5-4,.,TGTGCCAGCAGCTTGGTAGGACTAGCGGGGGGGCCAGGTGAGCAGTTCTTC,CASSLVGLAGGPGEQFF
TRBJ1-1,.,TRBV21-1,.,TGTGCCAGCAGCAAAACGGAGCAGGGTGAGGACACTGAAGCTTTCTTT,CASSKTEQGEDTEAFF
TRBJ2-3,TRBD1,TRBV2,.,TGTGCCAGCAGTTTTTTAACTTCAGGGGGTAGCACAGATACGCAGTATTTT,CASSFLTSGGSTDTQYF
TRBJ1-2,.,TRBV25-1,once,TGTGCCAGCAGTGGAGTTTCGAGCTACACCTTC,CASSGVSSYTF
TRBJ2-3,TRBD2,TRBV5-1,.,TGCGCCAGCACCTTACTAGCGGGGGCCAGCACAGATACGCAGTATTTT,CASTLLAGASTDTQYF
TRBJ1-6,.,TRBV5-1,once,TGCGCCAGCAGCTTGGACGCGGGTAATAATTCACCCCTCCACTTT,CASSLDAGNNSPLHF
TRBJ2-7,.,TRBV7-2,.,TGTGCCAGCAGCTTTGGGGGGTTCTACGAGCAGTACTTC,CASSFGGFYEQYF
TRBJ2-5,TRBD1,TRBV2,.,TGTGCCAGTACAGGGGGCCAGTGGGAGACCCAGTACTTC,CASTGGQWETQYF
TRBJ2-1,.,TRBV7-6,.,TGTGCCAGCAGCTTAATGGACAATGAGCAGTTCTTC,CASSLMDNEQFF
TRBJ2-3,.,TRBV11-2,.,TGTGCCAGCAGCTTGGGAGCGGCCGGGGATACGCAGTATTTT,CASSLGAAGDTQYF
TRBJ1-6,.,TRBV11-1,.,TGTGCCAGCAGCCCCGACAGAAGGGGGTATAATTCACCCCTCCACTTT,CASSPDRRGYNSPLHF
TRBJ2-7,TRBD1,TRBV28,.,TGTGCCAGCAGTTTCAATCGCTTACCTCGGGACAGGGGGGTTTACGAGCAGTACTTC,CASSFNRLPRDRGVYEQYF
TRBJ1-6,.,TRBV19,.,TGTGCCAGTAACCCCAAGACAGGAGTACTTAATTCACCCCTCCACTTT,CASNPKTGVLNSPLHF
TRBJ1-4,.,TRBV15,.,TGTGCCACCAGCGACGTGGCCAGTTCGAATGAAAAACTGTTTTTT,CATSDVASSNEKLFF
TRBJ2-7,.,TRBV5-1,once,TGCGCCAGCAGCTTGAACCCCGGGACGCCGACCTACGAGCAGTACTTC,CASSLNPGTPTYEQYF
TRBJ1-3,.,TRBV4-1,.,TGCGCCAGCAGCCAAGACTCTAAGGGAGCCGATTTCGGCACCATATATTTT,CASSQDSKGADFGTIYF
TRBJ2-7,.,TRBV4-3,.,TGCGCCAGCAGCCGCGGGACAGACTACGAGCAGTACTTC,CASSRGTDYEQYF
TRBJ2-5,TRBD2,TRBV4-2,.,TGTGCCAGCAGCCAAGGGAGGGACGGGGGGGCCAGGGAGACCCAGTACTTC,CASSQGRDGGARETQYF
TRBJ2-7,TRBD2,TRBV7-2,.,TGTGCCAGCAGCTTACGCGGGGGGAGCTACGAGCAGTACTTC,CASSLRGGSYEQYF
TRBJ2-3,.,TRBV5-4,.,TGTGCCAGCCGAGGGACTCTCGGGACAGATACGCAGTATTTT,CASRGTLGTDTQYF
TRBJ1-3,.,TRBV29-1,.,TGCAGCGCCCTGGGACAAGAGTCAGGAAACACCATATATTTT,CSALGQESGNTIYF